This T cell receptor beta chain was documented in a study of blood T cell repertoires in COVID-19. Across the study: COVID-19 samples from acute and convalescent phases originated in the United States, Italy and Spain. Sources were T cells, B-cell-depleted T cells, or PBMCs; the material itself was cDNA or gDNA.

The V end was cut by 0 bases, the J end by 3 bases, with 11 bases between. There are 15 residues in the CDR3. Germline V gives CDR1 PRHDT, CDR2 FYEKMQ (reference sequence). Under the authors' procedure: Amplifying reference gene primers gave estimates of nucleated cell counts. TCRdb keeps only in-frame clones here, not all; method: immunoSEQ multiplex PCR. Clone size and the V and J calls come from that table; the DNA yielded D and trimming. The sample contains around 70,000 clones, about 80% of which appear only once. The gene calls are TRBV13 and TRBJ1-2; tentative D call: TRBD1 (6 bases). The sequenced sample was peripheral blood. The sequence derives from a human donor in a cohort sampled during active COVID-19. The CDR3: CASSLGSQGYYGYTF. In DNA, the CDR3 is TGTGCCAGCAGCTTAGGATCACAGGGATACTATGGCTACACCTTC.